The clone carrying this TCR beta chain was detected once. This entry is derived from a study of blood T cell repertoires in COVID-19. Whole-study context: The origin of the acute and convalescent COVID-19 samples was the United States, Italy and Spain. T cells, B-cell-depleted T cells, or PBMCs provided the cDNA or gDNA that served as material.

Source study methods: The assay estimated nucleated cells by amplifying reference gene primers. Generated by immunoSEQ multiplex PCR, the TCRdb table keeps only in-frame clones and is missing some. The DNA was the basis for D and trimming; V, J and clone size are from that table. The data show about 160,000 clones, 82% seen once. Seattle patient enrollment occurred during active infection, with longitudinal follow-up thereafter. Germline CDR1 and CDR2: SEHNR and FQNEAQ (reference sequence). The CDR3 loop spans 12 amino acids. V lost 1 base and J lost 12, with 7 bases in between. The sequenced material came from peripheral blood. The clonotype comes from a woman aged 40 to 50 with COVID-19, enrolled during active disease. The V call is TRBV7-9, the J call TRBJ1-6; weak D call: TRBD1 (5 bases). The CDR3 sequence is CASSLVGGPLHF. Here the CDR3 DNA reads TGTGCCAGCAGCTTAGTCGGGGGACCCCTCCACTTT.